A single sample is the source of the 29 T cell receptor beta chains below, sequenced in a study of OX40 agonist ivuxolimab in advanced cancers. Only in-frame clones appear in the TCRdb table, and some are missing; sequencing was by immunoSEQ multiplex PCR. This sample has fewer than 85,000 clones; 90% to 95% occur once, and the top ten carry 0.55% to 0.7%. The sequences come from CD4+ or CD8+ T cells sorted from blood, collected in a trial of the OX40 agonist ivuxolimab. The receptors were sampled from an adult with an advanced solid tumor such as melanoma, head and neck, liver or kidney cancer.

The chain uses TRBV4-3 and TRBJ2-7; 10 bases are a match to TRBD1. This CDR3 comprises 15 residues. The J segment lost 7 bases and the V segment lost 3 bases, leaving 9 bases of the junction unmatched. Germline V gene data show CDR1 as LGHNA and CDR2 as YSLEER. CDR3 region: CASSQQVTGGWEQYF. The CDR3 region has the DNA TGCGCCAGCAGCCAGCAAGTGACAGGGGGCTGGGAGCAGTACTTC.

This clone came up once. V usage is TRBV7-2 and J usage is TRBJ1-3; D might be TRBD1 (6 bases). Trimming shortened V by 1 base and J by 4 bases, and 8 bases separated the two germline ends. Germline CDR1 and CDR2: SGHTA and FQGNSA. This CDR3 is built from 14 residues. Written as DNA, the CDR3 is TGTGCCAGCAGCTTAGACAGGGACGGAAACACCATATATTTT. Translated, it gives CASSLDRDGNTIYF.

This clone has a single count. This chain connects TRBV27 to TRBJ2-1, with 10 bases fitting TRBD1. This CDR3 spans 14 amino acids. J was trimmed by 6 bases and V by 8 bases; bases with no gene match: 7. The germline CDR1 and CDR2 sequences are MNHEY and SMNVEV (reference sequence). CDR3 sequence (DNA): TGTGCCAGCCTGGGACAGGGGTTACCCAATGAGCAGTTCTTC. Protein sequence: CASLGQGLPNEQFF.

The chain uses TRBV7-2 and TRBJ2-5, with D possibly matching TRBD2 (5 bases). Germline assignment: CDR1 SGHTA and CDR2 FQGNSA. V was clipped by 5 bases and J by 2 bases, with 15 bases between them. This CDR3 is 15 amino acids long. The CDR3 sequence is CASSPQSGLQETQYF. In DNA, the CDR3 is TGTGCCAGCAGCCCACAAAGCGGCTTACAAGAGACCCAGTACTTC. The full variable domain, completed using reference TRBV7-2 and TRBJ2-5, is GAGVSQSPSNKVTEKGKDVELRCDPISGHTALYWYRQSLGQGLEFLIYFQGNSAPDKSGLPSDRFSAERTGGSVSTLTIQRTQQEDSAVYLCASSPQSGLQETQYFGPGTRLLVL.

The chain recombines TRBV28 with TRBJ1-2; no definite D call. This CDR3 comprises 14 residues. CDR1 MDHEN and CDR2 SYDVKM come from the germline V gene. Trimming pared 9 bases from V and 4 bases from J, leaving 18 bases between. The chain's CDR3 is CASPSDKPPYGYTF. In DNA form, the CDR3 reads TGTGCCAGTCCTTCCGACAAGCCTCCCTATGGCTACACCTTC.

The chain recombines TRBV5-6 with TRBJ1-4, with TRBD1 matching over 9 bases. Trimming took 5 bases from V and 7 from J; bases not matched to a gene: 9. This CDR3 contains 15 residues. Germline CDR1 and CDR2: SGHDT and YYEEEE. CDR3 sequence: CASRPTGGRSEKLFF. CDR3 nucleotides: TGTGCCAGCAGGCCCACAGGGGGCCGCAGTGAAAAACTGTTTTTT. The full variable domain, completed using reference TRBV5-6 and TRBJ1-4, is DAGVTQSPTHLIKTRGQQVTLRCSPKSGHDTVSWYQQALGQGPQFIFQYYEEEERQRGNFPDRFSGHQFPNYSSELNVNALLLGDSALYLCASRPTGGRSEKLFFGSGTQLSVL.

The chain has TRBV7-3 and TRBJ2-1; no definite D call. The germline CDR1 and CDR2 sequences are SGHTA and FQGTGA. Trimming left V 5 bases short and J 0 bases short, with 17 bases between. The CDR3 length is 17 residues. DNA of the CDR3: TGTGCCAGCAGCCCCCAAGGATCGGTCAGCTCCTACAATGAGCAGTTCTTC. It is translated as CASSPQGSVSSYNEQFF.

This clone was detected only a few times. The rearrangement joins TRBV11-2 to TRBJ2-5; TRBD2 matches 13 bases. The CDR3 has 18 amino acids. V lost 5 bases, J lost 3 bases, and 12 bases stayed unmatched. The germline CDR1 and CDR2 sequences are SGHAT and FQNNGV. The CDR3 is CASSPGLAGVLMEETQYF. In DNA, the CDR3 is TGTGCCAGCAGCCCCGGACTAGCGGGAGTTTTGATGGAAGAGACCCAGTACTTC. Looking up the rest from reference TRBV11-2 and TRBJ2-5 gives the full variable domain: EAGVAQSPRYKIIEKRQSVAFWCNPISGHATLYWYQQILGQGPKLLIQFQNNGVVDDSQLPKDRFSAERLKGVDSTLKIQPAKLEDSAVYLCASSPGLAGVLMEETQYFGPGTRLLVL.

The CDR3 loop reads CASSLSGALYEQYF. The CDR3 nucleotides are TGTGCCAGCAGTCTGTCCGGCGCCCTCTACGAGCAGTACTTC. The chain is built from TRBV6-5 and TRBJ2-7; D gene ambiguous. CDR1 MNHEY and CDR2 SVGAGI come from the germline V gene. The CDR3 contains 14 residues. V dropped 5 bases and J dropped 3 bases, with 14 bases sitting between them.

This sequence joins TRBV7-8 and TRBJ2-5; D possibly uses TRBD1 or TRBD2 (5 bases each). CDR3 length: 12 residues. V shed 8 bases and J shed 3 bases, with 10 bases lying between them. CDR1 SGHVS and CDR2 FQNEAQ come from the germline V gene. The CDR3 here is CASSRGEETQYF. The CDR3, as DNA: TGTGCCAGCTCCAGAGGGGAAGAGACCCAGTACTTC.

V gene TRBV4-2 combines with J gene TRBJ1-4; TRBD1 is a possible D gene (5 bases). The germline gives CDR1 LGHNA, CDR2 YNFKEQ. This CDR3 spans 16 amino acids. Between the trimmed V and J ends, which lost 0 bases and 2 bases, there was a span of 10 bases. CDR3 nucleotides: TGTGCCAGCAGCCAAGAGGGGGGGGTGACTAATGAAAAACTGTTTTTT. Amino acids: CASSQEGGVTNEKLFF.

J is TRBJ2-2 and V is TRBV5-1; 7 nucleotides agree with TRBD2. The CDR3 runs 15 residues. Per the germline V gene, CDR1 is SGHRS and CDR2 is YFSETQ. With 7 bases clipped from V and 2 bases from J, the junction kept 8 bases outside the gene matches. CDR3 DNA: TGCGCCAGCGGCGAGCTGGGACTAAACACCGGGGAGCTGTTTTTT. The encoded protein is CASGELGLNTGELFF.

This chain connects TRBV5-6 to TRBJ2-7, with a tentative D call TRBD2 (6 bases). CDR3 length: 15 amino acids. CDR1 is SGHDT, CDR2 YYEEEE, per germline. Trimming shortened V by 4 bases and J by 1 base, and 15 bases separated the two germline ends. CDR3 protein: CASSPGLSVSYEQYF. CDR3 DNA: TGTGCCAGCAGCCCGGGACTTTCTGTTTCCTACGAGCAGTACTTC.

The CDR3 DNA reads TGCGCCAGCAAGCAGGGGGCGCATGGCTACACCTTC. Translated: CASKQGAHGYTF. The chain joins TRBV23-1 to TRBJ1-2, with 8 bases that match TRBD1. TRBV23-1 is marked as an open reading frame, function uncertain. This CDR3 has 12 amino acids. V lost 7 bases to trimming and J lost 6 bases; unmatched junction nucleotides: 4.

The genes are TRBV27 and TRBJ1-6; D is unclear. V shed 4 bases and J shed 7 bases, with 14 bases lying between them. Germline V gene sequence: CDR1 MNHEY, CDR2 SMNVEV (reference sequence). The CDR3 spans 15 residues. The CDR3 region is CASSSEGLGNSPLHF. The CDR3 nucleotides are TGTGCCAGCAGTTCCGAGGGTTTGGGGAATTCACCCCTCCACTTT.

Written as DNA, the CDR3 is TGTGCCAGCAGTGGCGGGCAGGGAAGCCAGCCCCAGCATTTT. It translates to CASSGGQGSQPQHF. The chain employs TRBV28 and TRBJ1-5, with D perhaps TRBD1 (5 bases). The germline V gene has CDR1 MDHEN and CDR2 SYDVKM. The CDR3 has 14 residues. Between the trimmed V and J ends, which lost 5 bases and 7 bases, there was a span of 15 bases.

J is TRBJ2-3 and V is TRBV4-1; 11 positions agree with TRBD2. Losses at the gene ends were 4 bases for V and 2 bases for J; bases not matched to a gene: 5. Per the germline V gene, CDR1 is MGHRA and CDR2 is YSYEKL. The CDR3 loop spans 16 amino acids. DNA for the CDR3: TGCGCCAGCAGCCTAAGACTAGCGGGATACACAGATACGCAGTATTTT. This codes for CASSLRLAGYTDTQYF.

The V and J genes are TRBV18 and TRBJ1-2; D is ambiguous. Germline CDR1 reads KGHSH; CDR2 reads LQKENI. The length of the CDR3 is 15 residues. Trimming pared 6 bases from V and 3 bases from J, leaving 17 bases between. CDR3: CASSDLRDTDYGYTF. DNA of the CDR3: TGTGCCAGCTCGGACCTTAGGGATACCGACTATGGCTACACCTTC.

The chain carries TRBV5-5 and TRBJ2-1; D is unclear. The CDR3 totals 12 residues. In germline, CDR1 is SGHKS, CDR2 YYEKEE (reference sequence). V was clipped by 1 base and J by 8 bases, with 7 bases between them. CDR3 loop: CASSLLLHEQFF. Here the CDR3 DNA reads TGTGCCAGCAGCTTGCTGCTTCATGAGCAGTTCTTC.

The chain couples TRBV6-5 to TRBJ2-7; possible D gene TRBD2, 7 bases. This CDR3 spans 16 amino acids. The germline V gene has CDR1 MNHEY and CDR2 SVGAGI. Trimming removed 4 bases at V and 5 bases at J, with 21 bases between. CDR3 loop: CASSFRRGGVLNEQYF. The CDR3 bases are TGTGCCAGCAGTTTCCGGAGGGGGGGGGTTTTGAACGAGCAGTACTTC.

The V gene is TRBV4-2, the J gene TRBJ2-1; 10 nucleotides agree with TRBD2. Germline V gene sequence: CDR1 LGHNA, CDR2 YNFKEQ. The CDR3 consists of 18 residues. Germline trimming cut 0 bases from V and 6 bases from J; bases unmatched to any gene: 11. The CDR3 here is CASSQDRPTSGTRNEQFF. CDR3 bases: TGTGCCAGCAGCCAAGATCGTCCCACTAGCGGGACCCGCAATGAGCAGTTCTTC.

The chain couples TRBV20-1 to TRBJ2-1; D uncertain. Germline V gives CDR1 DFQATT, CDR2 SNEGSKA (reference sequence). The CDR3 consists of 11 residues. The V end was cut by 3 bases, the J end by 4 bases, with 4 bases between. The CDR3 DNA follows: TGCAGTGCTAGCAAGTACAATGAGCAGTTCTTC. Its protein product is CSASKYNEQFF.

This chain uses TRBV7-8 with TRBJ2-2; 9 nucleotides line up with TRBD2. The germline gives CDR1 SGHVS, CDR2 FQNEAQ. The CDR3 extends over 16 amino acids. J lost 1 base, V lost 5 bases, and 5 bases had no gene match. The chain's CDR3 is CASSRSGRGNTGELFF. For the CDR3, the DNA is TGTGCCAGCAGCCGTAGCGGGAGAGGGAACACCGGGGAGCTGTTTTTT.

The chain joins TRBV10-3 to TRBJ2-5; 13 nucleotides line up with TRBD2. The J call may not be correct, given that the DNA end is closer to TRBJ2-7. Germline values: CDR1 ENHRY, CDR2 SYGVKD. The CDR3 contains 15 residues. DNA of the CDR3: TGTGCCGTTGGGACTAGCGGGACCCCCCCCTACGAGCAGTACTTC. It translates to CAVGTSGTPPYEQYF.

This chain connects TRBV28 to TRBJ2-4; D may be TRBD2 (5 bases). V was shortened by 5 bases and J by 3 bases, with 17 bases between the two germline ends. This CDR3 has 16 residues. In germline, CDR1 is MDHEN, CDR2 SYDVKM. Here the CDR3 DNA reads TGTGCCAGCAGTCTGGAGGCCTTCTCGATCAAAAACATTCAGTACTTC. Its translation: CASSLEAFSIKNIQYF.

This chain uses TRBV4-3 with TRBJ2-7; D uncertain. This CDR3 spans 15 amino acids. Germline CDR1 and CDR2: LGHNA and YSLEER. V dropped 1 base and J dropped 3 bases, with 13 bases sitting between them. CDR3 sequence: CASSQAYQPNYEQYF. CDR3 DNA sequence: TGCGCCAGCAGCCAAGCATATCAGCCGAACTACGAGCAGTACTTC.

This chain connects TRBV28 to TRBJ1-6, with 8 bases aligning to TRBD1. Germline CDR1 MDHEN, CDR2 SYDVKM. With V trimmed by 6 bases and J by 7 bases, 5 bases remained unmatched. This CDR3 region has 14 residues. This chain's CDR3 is CASRPTGVNSPLHF. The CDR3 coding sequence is TGTGCCAGCAGACCGACAGGGGTCAATTCACCCCTCCACTTT.

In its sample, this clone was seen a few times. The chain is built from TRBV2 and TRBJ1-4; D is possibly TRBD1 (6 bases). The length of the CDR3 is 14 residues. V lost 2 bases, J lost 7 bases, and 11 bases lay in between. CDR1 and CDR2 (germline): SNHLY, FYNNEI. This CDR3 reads CASSENRDTEKLFF. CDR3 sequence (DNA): TGTGCCAGCAGTGAAAACAGGGATACTGAAAAACTGTTTTTT.

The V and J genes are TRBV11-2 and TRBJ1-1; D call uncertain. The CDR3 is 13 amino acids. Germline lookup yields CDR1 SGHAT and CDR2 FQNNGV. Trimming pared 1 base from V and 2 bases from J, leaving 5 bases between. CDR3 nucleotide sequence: TGTGCCAGCAGCTTAGCACCTAACACTGAAGCTTTCTTT. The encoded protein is CASSLAPNTEAFF.